These 9 T cell receptor beta chains were sequenced from one sample in a study of T cell changes during pregnancy in multiple sclerosis. Assay: immunoSEQ multiplex PCR; the TCRdb copy retains only in-frame clones and omits some. Of about 40,000 clones in the sample, almost 95% were seen once. The sample here was CD4+ T cells from peripheral blood mononuclear cells, taken after pregnancy. These receptor sequences come from a female donor with multiple sclerosis, enrolled in a pregnancy study.

The chain has TRBV5-1 and TRBJ2-1; 10 bases fit TRBD1. CDR3 length: 15 amino acids. V lost 5 bases, J lost 14 bases, and 16 bases stayed unmatched. Germline CDR1 is SGHRS and CDR2 is YFSETQ. DNA for the CDR3: TGCGCCAGCAGTTTAACCGGGACAGGGGAATCCGACAAGTTCTTC. Translation gives CASSLTGTGESDKFF.

V and J are TRBV5-1 and TRBJ2-3; the D gene is possibly TRBD1 (5 bases). V was shortened by 1 base and J by 1 base, with 10 bases between the two germline ends. The germline gives CDR1 SGHRS, CDR2 YFSETQ. The CDR3 sequence is 15 residues long. DNA of the CDR3: TGCGCCAGCAGCTTGAGACAGCTAGGCACAGATACGCAGTATTTT. Translating gives CASSLRQLGTDTQYF.

The chain carries TRBV4-1 and TRBJ2-7; TRBD1 matches at 10 bases. V shed 4 bases, J shed 4 bases, and the junction held 10 bases outside the gene matches. The CDR3 runs to 16 residues. CDR1 is MGHRA, CDR2 YSYEKL, per germline. In DNA form, the CDR3 reads TGCGCCAGCAGCCCAACCGAGGGACAGGGGCTGTACGAGCAGTACTTC. This codes for CASSPTEGQGLYEQYF.

This clone was detected only once. The chain combines TRBV21-1 with TRBJ1-2; the D call of TRBD1 is as the table states it, not checked on the DNA. TRBV21-1 has pseudogene status. This CDR3 spans 18 amino acids. The DNA of the CDR3 is TGTGCCAGCTTCCAGTCCCGGGACAGGGGGGGAATATACTATGGCTACACCTTC. Its translation is CASFQSRDRGGIYYGYTF.

In its sample, this clone was seen once. The J gene is TRBJ1-6, the V gene TRBV7-2, with D maybe TRBD1 (5 bases). The germline gives CDR1 SGHTA, CDR2 FQGNSA. Trimming left V 6 bases short and J 1 base short, with 16 bases between. The CDR3 has 17 residues. Written as DNA, the CDR3 is TGTGCCAGCAGGATACGGCCCTCAGGGTCCTATAATTCACCCCTCCACTTT. Translating gives CASRIRPSGSYNSPLHF. The whole variable domain, remainder taken from reference TRBV7-2 and TRBJ1-6, is GAGVSQSPSNKVTEKGKDVELRCDPISGHTALYWYRQSLGQGLEFLIYFQGNSAPDKSGLPSDRFSAERTGGSVSTLTIQRTQQEDSAVYLCASRIRPSGSYNSPLHFGNGTRLTVT.

This chain connects TRBV13 to TRBJ2-5, with TRBD2 matching over 14 bases. V lost 5 bases, J lost 5 bases, and 10 bases stayed unmatched. The CDR3 has 17 amino acids. CDR1 and CDR2 (germline): PRHDT, FYEKMQ (reference sequence). The DNA for the CDR3 is TGTGCCAGCAGCCTCCGGACTAGCGGGAGGTCCCGGGAGACCCAGTACTTC. It encodes CASSLRTSGRSRETQYF.

This sequence joins TRBV14 and TRBJ2-5; TRBD2 agrees at 9 bases. J lost 7 bases, V lost 4 bases, and 13 bases had no gene match. The CDR3 loop spans 16 amino acids. CDR1 is SGHDN and CDR2 is FVKESK in the germline V gene. In nucleotides, the CDR3 is TGTGCCAGCAGCCGGGTGTTTAGCGGGGGCATGGTGACCCAGTACTTC. This translates into CASSRVFSGGMVTQYF.

V usage is TRBV11-3 and J usage is TRBJ2-2; 7 nucleotides align to TRBD2. V dropped 5 bases and J dropped 7; count of bases not matched to a gene: 7. The CDR3 runs to 14 residues. CDR1 is SGHNT and CDR2 is YENEEA in the germline V gene. CDR3 bases: TGTGCCAGCAGCCGGACTAGAGTCGACGGGGAGCTGTTTTTT. This translates into CASSRTRVDGELFF.

This clone has more than one count but fewer than ten. Other nucleotide sequences in the sample specify the same CDR3. V usage is TRBV6-1 and J usage is TRBJ1-1; a weak D match, TRBD1 (6 bases). The germline V gene encodes CDR1 MNHNS and CDR2 SASEGT. The CDR3 has 11 amino acids. Trimming took 6 bases from V and 4 from J, leaving 6 bases between them. The DNA for the CDR3 is TGTGCCAGCAGCAGGGGCACTGAAGCTTTCTTT. Translation: CASSRGTEAFF.